These 12 T cell receptor beta chains were all obtained from the same sample, sequenced in a study of T cells in Graves' hyperthyroidism and ophthalmopathy. Amplification yielded TCR beta CDR3 regions, with RNA transcripts as the source. A first-round RT-PCR of the TCR CDR3 used the HTBI primer set. TCRdb reprocessed the multiplex PCR reads via MiXCR and lists one record per CDR3 protein. The table has hundreds of thousands of distinct CDR3 sequences, just under 20% seen once. Sequenced material: blood. Receptors were obtained from a middle-aged man with Graves' ophthalmopathy.

The table lists this clonotype with many counts. This chain joins TRBV13 and TRBJ2-3; TRBD1 might be the D (5 bases). CDR1 and CDR2 (germline): PRHDT, FYEKMQ (reference sequence). This CDR3 has 14 residues. Between the trimmed V and J ends, which lost 3 bases and 1 base, there was a span of 8 bases. CDR3 nucleotides: TGTGCCAGCAGCTTGGGCAGGGGCACAGATACGCAGTATTTT. It translates to CASSLGRGTDTQYF.

This clonotype was observed at least ten times. This chain uses TRBV20-1 with TRBJ1-1; D gene uncertain. Germline values: CDR1 DFQATT, CDR2 SNEGSKA (reference sequence). The CDR3 length is 12 residues. V shed 6 bases and J shed 11 bases, with 19 bases lying between them. CDR3 region: CSAPKTGEKAFF. The CDR3 nucleotides read TGCAGTGCCCCCAAGACGGGAGAGAAGGCTTTCTTT.

V and J are TRBV6-2 or TRBV6-3 and TRBJ1-5, with 7 bases aligning to TRBD1. The CDR3 loop spans 13 amino acids. The trim removed 6 bases at V and 4 bases at J, leaving 3 bases unmatched. The germline V gene has CDR1 MNHEY and CDR2 SVGEGT. The CDR3 bases are TGTGCCAGCAGCGGGACAGAGAATCAGCCCCAGCATTTT. It translates to CASSGTENQPQHF.

The rearrangement links TRBV6-2 or TRBV6-3 to TRBJ2-1; no firm D call. Trimming took off 9 bases at V and 3 bases at J, with 12 bases between the two ends. Germline loops: CDR1 MNHEY, CDR2 SVGEGT. The CDR3 contains 13 residues. CDR3 sequence reads: CASSYKLYNEQFF. Written as DNA, the CDR3 is TGTGCCAGTTCCTATAAACTCTACAATGAGCAGTTCTTC.

This clonotype was detected many times. This rearrangement joins TRBV7-8 to TRBJ2-5; 9 bases are a match to TRBD1. CDR1 is SGHVS, CDR2 FQNEAQ, per germline. There are 15 residues in the CDR3. Trimming took 5 bases from V and 5 from J; bases not matched to a gene: 9. The CDR3 nucleotides read TGTGCCAGCAGCATAACAGGGGGCGAGAGGGAGACCCAGTACTTC. Protein sequence: CASSITGGERETQYF.

This clonotype appeared a few times. The chain has TRBV3-1 and TRBJ2-5; D is perhaps TRBD2 (5 bases). This CDR3 contains 14 residues. V lost 8 bases and J lost 6, with 19 bases in between. Germline assignment: CDR1 LGHDT and CDR2 YNNKEL (reference sequence). The CDR3 loop reads CASGEPRGSQTQYF. In DNA form, the CDR3 reads TGTGCCAGCGGGGAGCCACGAGGGTCACAGACCCAGTACTTC.

This clonotype was counted between two and nine times. This rearrangement joins TRBV15 to TRBJ1-1; a weak D match, TRBD1 (5 bases). Germline values: CDR1 LNHNV, CDR2 YYDKDF (reference sequence). Trimming cost V 2 bases and J 3 bases, with 13 bases left between them. The CDR3 is 15 amino acids. CDR3: CATSRWRLGDTEAFF. CDR3 DNA sequence: TGTGCCACCAGCAGATGGAGACTGGGGGACACTGAAGCTTTCTTT.

J is TRBJ2-7 and V is TRBV3-1; TRBD2 agrees at 11 bases. V dropped 5 bases and J dropped 1; count of bases not matched to a gene: 4. This CDR3 is built from 15 residues. The V gene's germline CDR1 is LGHDT and CDR2 YNNKEL (reference sequence). CDR3: CASSSSGRKSYEQYF. The CDR3 DNA reads TGTGCCAGCAGCTCTAGCGGGAGGAAATCCTACGAGCAGTACTTC.

In this sample, this clonotype turned up a few times. The chain carries TRBV5-8 and TRBJ2-5; 9 nucleotides agree with TRBD1. The CDR3 runs 14 residues. The V gene's germline CDR1 is SGHTS and CDR2 YDEGEE. V lost 5 bases and J lost 5; bases outside the gene matches: 7. This CDR3 is CASRSPGTGETQYF. The DNA for the CDR3 is TGTGCCAGCAGAAGTCCCGGGACAGGGGAGACCCAGTACTTC. The complete variable domain, with remaining parts taken from reference TRBV5-8 and TRBJ2-5, reads EAGVTQSPTHLIKTRGQQATLRCSPISGHTSVYWYQQALGLGLQFLLWYDEGEERNRGNFPPRFSGRQFPNYSSELNVNALELEDSALYLCASRSPGTGETQYFGPGTRLLVL.

This clonotype was detected only a few times. The chain combines TRBV7-9 with TRBJ2-7; maybe TRBD1 (5 bases). The germline V and J ends were trimmed by 5 bases and 6 bases, with 11 bases remaining between them. The CDR3 contains 12 residues. The V gene's germline CDR1 is SEHNR and CDR2 FQNEAQ (reference sequence). The CDR3 bases are TGTGCCAGCAGCCGGTTCAGGGCCGAGCAGTACTTC. The encoded protein is CASSRFRAEQYF.

This clonotype has more than one count but fewer than ten. J is TRBJ2-7 and V is TRBV20-1; TRBD2 might be the D (5 bases). Trimming removed 0 bases from V and 5 bases from J, with 8 bases in between. Germline CDR1 reads DFQATT; CDR2 reads SNEGSKA (reference sequence). CDR3 size: 12 residues. The CDR3 sequence: CSARESGNEQYF. The CDR3 DNA reads as TGCAGTGCTAGAGAGTCGGGAAACGAGCAGTACTTC.

This clonotype has a handful of counts. The CDR3 DNA is TGTGCCAGCAGTTTAGCCACGGGACCAGACTACGAGCAGTACTTC. This codes for CASSLATGPDYEQYF. This sequence joins TRBV27 and TRBJ2-7, with D perhaps given as TRBD1 or TRBD2 (5 bases each). Germline values: CDR1 MNHEY, CDR2 SMNVEV (reference sequence). The V end lost 2 bases, the J end lost 3 bases, and 14 bases lay between the germline ends. This CDR3 comprises 15 residues.